The clone carrying this T cell receptor beta chain has at least ten counts. V lost 4 bases and J 5 bases, leaving 22 bases between the germline ends. The length of the CDR3 is 16 residues. Germline assignment: CDR1 SGHDT and CDR2 YYEEEE. These data come from a study of Graves' ophthalmopathy and Graves' hyperthyroidism. Beta-chain TCR CDR3 regions were amplified from RNA transcripts. First-round RT-PCR with HTBI primers preceded a second-round multiplex PCR. TCRdb independently ran MiXCR on the multiplex PCR reads; one entry per CDR3 protein. Of around 400,000 distinct CDR3 sequences in the sample, approximately 20% are singletons; the top ten hold 1.6%.

What was sequenced was peripheral blood. This sequence joins TRBV5-6 and TRBJ2-7; D might be TRBD2 (5 bases). The receptor was derived from a young woman with Graves' ophthalmopathy. In nucleotides, the CDR3 is TGTGCCAGCAGCAGAGGGAAGTTCAACCCCCTGGACGAGCAGTACTTC. Encoded protein: CASSRGKFNPLDEQYF.